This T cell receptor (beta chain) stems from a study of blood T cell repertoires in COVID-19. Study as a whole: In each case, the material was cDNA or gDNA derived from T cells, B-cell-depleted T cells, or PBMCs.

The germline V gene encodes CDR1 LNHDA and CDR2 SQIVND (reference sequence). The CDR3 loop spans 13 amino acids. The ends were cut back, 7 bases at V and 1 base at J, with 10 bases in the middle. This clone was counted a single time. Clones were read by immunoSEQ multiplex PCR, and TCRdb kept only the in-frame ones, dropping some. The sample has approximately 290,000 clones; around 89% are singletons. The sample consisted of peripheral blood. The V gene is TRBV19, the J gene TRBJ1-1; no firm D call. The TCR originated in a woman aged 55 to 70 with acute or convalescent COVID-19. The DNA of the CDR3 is TGTGCCAGTACGTACCGGGGGAACACTGAAGCTTTCTTT. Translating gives CASTYRGNTEAFF.